The rows below give T cell receptor beta chains drawn from one sample of a study of blood T cell repertoires in COVID-19. Produced via immunoSEQ multiplex PCR; TCRdb's table is partial and in-frame only. This table holds 150,000 or so clones, about nine tenths found once. The sequenced sample consisted of PBMCs or T cells enriched from blood (not recorded which). The receptors shown here come from a woman aged 40 to 50 who had been exposed to COVID-19. Both conserved end residues are trimmed from each CDR3. Fields, in order: D gene, V gene, J gene, CDR3 protein. A D gene is named only where the DNA matches it firmly.

>TRBD2|TRBV7-8|TRBJ2-5
ASSVALAGALETQY
>TRBD1|TRBV7-2|TRBJ1-2
ASSEGQGAIYGYT
>.|TRBV27|TRBJ1-5
ASRNSGIGQPQH
>.|TRBV7-9|TRBJ1-1
ASSLQGSITEAF
>TRBD2|TRBV19|TRBJ2-1
ASSTGGLLRDEQF
>TRBD1|TRBV29-1|TRBJ2-1
SSLRGQGPYNEQF
>.|TRBV9|TRBJ2-7
ASSVGNRGGYEQY
>TRBD1|TRBV4-3|TRBJ1-1
ASSGQENTEAF
>TRBD2|TRBV15|TRBJ2-7
ATRPKTSGSYEQY
>TRBD2|TRBV3-1/TRBV3-2|TRBJ2-6
ASTRRGREIGANVLT
>.|TRBV5-1|TRBJ2-7
ASSLEGFGGTMDEQY
>TRBD1|TRBV7-9|TRBJ2-7
ASSPEGTGEDYEQY
>.|TRBV10-3|TRBJ1-6
AISEVIRPDSPLH
>TRBD1|TRBV27|TRBJ1-2
ASSFRGDRAYGYT
>TRBD1|TRBV28|TRBJ1-2
ASSPPVTGGHYGYT
>.|TRBV3-1/TRBV3-2|TRBJ1-1
ASSLLLRRGGNTEAF
>TRBD1|TRBV29-1|TRBJ1-5
SVGLGGGSQPQH
>TRBD1|TRBV19|TRBJ1-5
ASSIRGRGTGNQPQH
>.|TRBV19|TRBJ2-1
ASSISNSYNEQF
>.|TRBV7-9|TRBJ2-7
ASSPRRDEQY
>TRBD1|TRBV28|TRBJ2-2
ASLTQGERAGELF
>TRBD1|TRBV7-8|TRBJ2-7
ASSLSRDRGFYEQY
>TRBD1|TRBV10-3|TRBJ1-2
AIGDSNYGYT
>TRBD1|TRBV27|TRBJ2-7
ASSIRTGILYEQY
>TRBD1|TRBV19|TRBJ1-2
ASSMSSRTGVYGYT
>TRBD1|TRBV6-5|TRBJ2-7
ASRKQRGHYEQY
>.|TRBV9|TRBJ1-6
ASSRQVSNSPLH
>.|TRBV5-1|TRBJ1-1
ASSLADGISEAF
>.|TRBV19|TRBJ1-5
ASSIRVDQPQH
>TRBD2|TRBV6-5|TRBJ2-5
ASHRSSGRGETQY
>.|TRBV19|TRBJ2-1
ASSPRFGGASNEQF
>TRBD1|TRBV10-2|TRBJ1-4
ASSEVQGEKLF
>.|TRBV12-3/TRBV12-4|TRBJ1-1
ASSTKGDTEAF
>TRBD2|TRBV12-5|TRBJ2-2
ASGTGGGLLTGELF
>.|TRBV7-2|TRBJ2-7
ASSSLYEQY
>.|TRBV7-2|TRBJ2-7
ASSLAAGTYEQY
>TRBD1|TRBV27|TRBJ2-1
ASRNRGDRYNEQF
>.|TRBV6-6|TRBJ2-5
ASIGLLETQY
>TRBD1|TRBV18|TRBJ1-4
ASRQGVNEKLF
>TRBD1|TRBV5-1|TRBJ2-1
ASSMTGINEQF
>TRBD1|TRBV6-5|TRBJ1-2
ASTERGHGYT
>TRBD2|TRBV9|TRBJ2-1
ASSGKAGGPNNEQF
>.|TRBV29-1|TRBJ2-6
SFREANVLT
>.|TRBV19|TRBJ1-6
ASSRVFDSPLH
>.|TRBV29-1|TRBJ1-2
SVGPLDSVGYT
>.|TRBV10-3|TRBJ1-5
AISESRGSEPQH
>TRBD1|TRBV6-5|TRBJ1-4
ASSPTQGPLEKLF
>TRBD1|TRBV5-1|TRBJ1-4
ASSRTGGNNEKLF
>.|TRBV6-2/TRBV6-3|TRBJ2-7
ASSYGLSRSYEQY
>.|TRBV4-3|TRBJ2-1
ASSPQGVKSSYNEQF
>TRBD1|TRBV6-6|TRBJ2-5
ASSYRTGETQY
>.|TRBV4-2|TRBJ1-3
ASSQEIKRGNTIY
>.|TRBV2|TRBJ2-5
ASTGGEYQETQY
>.|TRBV14|TRBJ2-7
ASSQVHYEQY
>.|TRBV18|TRBJ1-5
ASSLNQGSGLDQPQH
>TRBD1|TRBV19|TRBJ1-1
ASSISMDRLNTEAF
>.|TRBV11-2|TRBJ2-3
ASSLNTAGTDTQY
>.|TRBV5-1|TRBJ1-1
ASSLVAEMNTEAF
>TRBD2|TRBV27|TRBJ2-1
ASSLLGRANYNEQF
>.|TRBV5-1|TRBJ1-6
ASSSLGDTRSPLH